This is a list of T cell receptor beta chains from one sample in a study of OX40 agonist ivuxolimab in advanced cancers. Only in-frame clones appear in the TCRdb table, and some are missing; sequencing was by immunoSEQ multiplex PCR. The repertoire holds around 20,000 clones, roughly 74% seen once, with around 28% in the top ten. The sample was CD4+ or CD8+ T cells sorted from blood, taken in a trial of the OX40 agonist ivuxolimab. The receptors shown here come from an adult with an advanced solid tumor such as melanoma, head and neck, liver or kidney cancer. Each CDR3 is given with its conserved first and last residue. Each record gives: CDR3 DNA, CDR3 protein, D gene, clone size, J gene, V gene. The D gene is left open where the match is weak. Rows may omit the clone size; those that give it use once, few, many or a size class.

CDR3 DNA: TGTGCCAGCAGCGAAACGTACATTTCTTTAACAGATACGCAGTATTTT; CDR3 protein: CASSETYISLTDTQYF; D gene: NA; clone size: NA; J gene: TRBJ2-3; V gene: TRBV11-2
CDR3 DNA: TGTGCCAGCAGTTTAACCTCATCTCACACAGATACGCAGTATTTT; CDR3 protein: CASSLTSSHTDTQYF; D gene: NA; clone size: NA; J gene: TRBJ2-3; V gene: TRBV27
CDR3 DNA: TGTGCCACCAGCAGACAACTGATGGCGAACACTGAAGCTTTCTTT; CDR3 protein: CATSRQLMANTEAFF; D gene: NA; clone size: NA; J gene: TRBJ1-1; V gene: TRBV15
CDR3 DNA: TGTGCCAGCAGCTACGGAACAGGGGTGGCGAGAGCTTTCTTT; CDR3 protein: CASSYGTGVARAFF; D gene: TRBD1; clone size: few; J gene: TRBJ1-1; V gene: TRBV5-6
CDR3 DNA: TGTGCCAGCAGCTTAAGGGACTTTGGGCACTACGAGCAGTACTTC; CDR3 protein: CASSLRDFGHYEQYF; D gene: NA; clone size: medium-sized; J gene: TRBJ2-7; V gene: TRBV7-9
CDR3 DNA: TGTGCCAGCAGCTTAGATAGACTGGCTTATAATTCACCCCTCCACTTT; CDR3 protein: CASSLDRLAYNSPLHF; D gene: NA; clone size: NA; J gene: TRBJ1-6; V gene: TRBV11-2
CDR3 DNA: TGTGCCAGCAGCTCTACAGGGAACCGCAACGAGCAGTACTTC; CDR3 protein: CASSSTGNRNEQYF; D gene: NA; clone size: NA; J gene: TRBJ2-7; V gene: TRBV7-9
CDR3 DNA: TGTGCCAGCAGCTTGGGGCGGGAGCCCTACAATGAGCAGTTCTTC; CDR3 protein: CASSLGREPYNEQFF; D gene: TRBD2; clone size: NA; J gene: TRBJ2-1; V gene: TRBV5-5
CDR3 DNA: TGTGCCAGCAGTGAATGGGGGTCTAACTATGGCTACACCTTC; CDR3 protein: CASSEWGSNYGYTF; D gene: NA; clone size: NA; J gene: TRBJ1-2; V gene: TRBV25-1
CDR3 DNA: TGTGCTAGTGGTTCAGGGACCTCCGAGCCAGATACGCAGTATTTT; CDR3 protein: CASGSGTSEPDTQYF; D gene: NA; clone size: once; J gene: TRBJ2-3; V gene: TRBV12-5
CDR3 DNA: TGTGCCTCCGGGGTGGGGGCATCCTACGAGCAGTACTTC; CDR3 protein: CASGVGASYEQYF; D gene: NA; clone size: medium-sized; J gene: TRBJ2-7; V gene: TRBV6-1
CDR3 DNA: TGTGCCAGCAGCTCGACAGGGGGCGGGGAGACCCAGTACTTC; CDR3 protein: CASSSTGGGETQYF; D gene: TRBD1; clone size: NA; J gene: TRBJ2-5; V gene: TRBV7-9
CDR3 DNA: TGTGCCAGCAGCTTAGAGGGGGGCGGCTCCTACGAGCAGTACTTC; CDR3 protein: CASSLEGGGSYEQYF; D gene: NA; clone size: NA; J gene: TRBJ2-7; V gene: TRBV7-6
CDR3 DNA: TGTGCCAGCACCGCGACAGACTCCTACGAGCAGTACTTC; CDR3 protein: CASTATDSYEQYF; D gene: NA; clone size: NA; J gene: TRBJ2-7; V gene: TRBV6-5
CDR3 DNA: TGTGCCAGCAGTTACTCACAATCGGGACCAGGCTACGAGCAGTACTTC; CDR3 protein: CASSYSQSGPGYEQYF; D gene: NA; clone size: NA; J gene: TRBJ2-7; V gene: TRBV6-5
CDR3 DNA: TGTGCCAGCAGCACCCGGGACTGGGGGAACACTGAAGCTTTCTTT; CDR3 protein: CASSTRDWGNTEAFF; D gene: NA; clone size: NA; J gene: TRBJ1-1; V gene: TRBV11-2
CDR3 DNA: TGTGCCAGCAGTTTGGTCACGGCAGATACGCAGTATTTT; CDR3 protein: CASSLVTADTQYF; D gene: NA; clone size: NA; J gene: TRBJ2-3; V gene: TRBV28
CDR3 DNA: TGTGCCAGCAGCTTGCGGCAGGGGGCCAATGAGCAGTTCTTC; CDR3 protein: CASSLRQGANEQFF; D gene: TRBD1; clone size: NA; J gene: TRBJ2-1; V gene: TRBV11-3
CDR3 DNA: TGTGCCAGCTCCCCCGGGGGGGGGTATTTCGCTGAAGCTTTCTTT; CDR3 protein: CASSPGGGYFAEAFF; D gene: NA; clone size: NA; J gene: TRBJ1-1; V gene: TRBV9
CDR3 DNA: TGTGCCAGCAGCCAAGGACTAGCGGGGGGGCCAGAGACCCAGTACTTC; CDR3 protein: CASSQGLAGGPETQYF; D gene: TRBD2; clone size: NA; J gene: TRBJ2-5; V gene: TRBV4-2
CDR3 DNA: TGTGCCAGCAGTTTTTCCGGACCCGACCTACAAGAGACCCAGTACTTC; CDR3 protein: CASSFSGPDLQETQYF; D gene: NA; clone size: few; J gene: TRBJ2-5; V gene: TRBV28
CDR3 DNA: TGTGCCAGCAGTATTCTAGGACTAGCACCAACAGGCGATGAGCAGTTCTTC; CDR3 protein: CASSILGLAPTGDEQFF; D gene: TRBD2; clone size: NA; J gene: TRBJ2-1; V gene: TRBV2
CDR3 DNA: TGTGCCAGCGGCCTCGAGTTGGTAGCGGGAGTCATGGATGAGCAGTTCTTC; CDR3 protein: CASGLELVAGVMDEQFF; D gene: TRBD2; clone size: NA; J gene: TRBJ2-1; V gene: TRBV7-9
CDR3 DNA: TGTGCCTCAGGGCCCTTCGAGCAGTACTTC; CDR3 protein: CASGPFEQYF; D gene: NA; clone size: NA; J gene: TRBJ2-7; V gene: TRBV28
CDR3 DNA: TGTGCCAGCAGTTTACCTGGGATGATGAACACTGAAGCTTTCTTT; CDR3 protein: CASSLPGMMNTEAFF; D gene: NA; clone size: NA; J gene: TRBJ1-1; V gene: TRBV27
CDR3 DNA: TGTGCCAGCAGCTACAGGACAGTTAGCTCCTACGAGCAGTACTTC; CDR3 protein: CASSYRTVSSYEQYF; D gene: NA; clone size: NA; J gene: TRBJ2-7; V gene: TRBV7-1
CDR3 DNA: TGTGCCTGGGGTCCACAGGGTAGGGATGGCTACACCTTC; CDR3 protein: CAWGPQGRDGYTF; D gene: NA; clone size: NA; J gene: TRBJ1-2; V gene: TRBV30
CDR3 DNA: TGCGCCAGCAGCTCCCGGGACAGCTATGATAACTATGGCTACACCTTC; CDR3 protein: CASSSRDSYDNYGYTF; D gene: TRBD1; clone size: few; J gene: TRBJ1-2; V gene: TRBV5-1
CDR3 DNA: TGTGCCAGCAGCTTGAAGGAGACCGGGGAAGTCACCGGGGAGCTGTTTTTT; CDR3 protein: CASSLKETGEVTGELFF; D gene: NA; clone size: NA; J gene: TRBJ2-2; V gene: TRBV5-4
CDR3 DNA: TGTGCCAGCGGCACTAGCGGCTCCTACGAGCAGTACTTC; CDR3 protein: CASGTSGSYEQYF; D gene: TRBD2; clone size: NA; J gene: TRBJ2-7; V gene: TRBV27
CDR3 DNA: TGTGCCAGCAGCCTCCGGCTCGGCACAGATACGCAGTATTTT; CDR3 protein: CASSLRLGTDTQYF; D gene: NA; clone size: NA; J gene: TRBJ2-3; V gene: TRBV13
CDR3 DNA: TGTGCCAGCAGCTATTACGGGAATGAGCAGTTCTTC; CDR3 protein: CASSYYGNEQFF; D gene: NA; clone size: NA; J gene: TRBJ2-1; V gene: TRBV7-9
CDR3 DNA: TGTGCCAGTAGTTCCGAAGGCAGAATTAATAGCAATCAGCCCCAGCATTTT; CDR3 protein: CASSSEGRINSNQPQHF; D gene: NA; clone size: NA; J gene: TRBJ1-5; V gene: TRBV19
CDR3 DNA: TGTGCCAGCAGCAAAGGGGTAGAGGCCTTGACCACAGATACGCAGTATTTT; CDR3 protein: CASSKGVEALTTDTQYF; D gene: NA; clone size: NA; J gene: TRBJ2-3; V gene: TRBV21-1
CDR3 DNA: TGTGCCAGCAGCTTAGTGAGCGGGGGGCCGGGGGAGACCCAGTACTTC; CDR3 protein: CASSLVSGGPGETQYF; D gene: TRBD2; clone size: NA; J gene: TRBJ2-5; V gene: TRBV7-9
CDR3 DNA: TGTGCCAGCAGCGGAATTACCGGGGATGCGGGGGAGCAGTACTTC; CDR3 protein: CASSGITGDAGEQYF; D gene: NA; clone size: few; J gene: TRBJ2-7; V gene: TRBV7-9
CDR3 DNA: TGTGCCAGCAGTTACACCCCGGGACAGGGGCAAGGCGAGCAGTACTTC; CDR3 protein: CASSYTPGQGQGEQYF; D gene: TRBD1; clone size: NA; J gene: TRBJ2-7; V gene: TRBV6-6
CDR3 DNA: TGTGCCATCAGTGAGTCATATGGCAGCTACGAGCAGTACTTC; CDR3 protein: CAISESYGSYEQYF; D gene: NA; clone size: NA; J gene: TRBJ2-7; V gene: TRBV10-3
CDR3 DNA: TGTGCCAGCAGTGAGCCGGGACGTTCATACAATGAGCAGTTCTTC; CDR3 protein: CASSEPGRSYNEQFF; D gene: NA; clone size: once; J gene: TRBJ2-1; V gene: TRBV6-1
CDR3 DNA: TGTGCCAGCAGCCAATACGGTACAGGGCACACTGAAGCTTTCTTT; CDR3 protein: CASSQYGTGHTEAFF; D gene: NA; clone size: NA; J gene: TRBJ1-1; V gene: TRBV16
CDR3 DNA: TGTGCCAGCAATCCGGGACAGGGGCCCTCCACGATGGACGAGCAGTACTTC; CDR3 protein: CASNPGQGPSTMDEQYF; D gene: TRBD1; clone size: NA; J gene: TRBJ2-7; V gene: TRBV28
CDR3 DNA: TGTGCCAGCGGGACAGGAAGAGTGTCCTACGAGCAGTACTTC; CDR3 protein: CASGTGRVSYEQYF; D gene: TRBD1; clone size: medium-sized; J gene: TRBJ2-7; V gene: TRBV6-5
CDR3 DNA: TGTGCCAGCAGCAACGGACAGGGGGCCACCTACAATGAGCAGTTCTTC; CDR3 protein: CASSNGQGATYNEQFF; D gene: TRBD1; clone size: NA; J gene: TRBJ2-1; V gene: TRBV9
CDR3 DNA: TGTGCCAGCAGCTTACTGGTACAGGGAGTTGTTGGTGGCTACACCTTC; CDR3 protein: CASSLLVQGVVGGYTF; D gene: NA; clone size: NA; J gene: TRBJ1-2; V gene: TRBV7-9
CDR3 DNA: TGTGCCAGCAGCCAACAGGGGGTCACTGAAGCTTTCTTT; CDR3 protein: CASSQQGVTEAFF; D gene: TRBD1; clone size: few; J gene: TRBJ1-1; V gene: TRBV4-2
CDR3 DNA: TGTGCCAGCAGCTCATCCGGGGTAGCGGCATACAATGAGCAGTTCTTC; CDR3 protein: CASSSSGVAAYNEQFF; D gene: NA; clone size: NA; J gene: TRBJ2-1; V gene: TRBV11-2
CDR3 DNA: TGTGCCAGCAGTTTGACTAGCGGGAGGGCCAATGAGCAGTTCTTC; CDR3 protein: CASSLTSGRANEQFF; D gene: TRBD2; clone size: NA; J gene: TRBJ2-1; V gene: TRBV6-5
CDR3 DNA: TGTGCCAGCAGCACCCCAGGGGGCAATGAGCAGTTCTTC; CDR3 protein: CASSTPGGNEQFF; D gene: TRBD1; clone size: NA; J gene: TRBJ2-1; V gene: TRBV11-2
CDR3 DNA: TGTTCCGGGGGAGCCCTCGGGGACTATGGCTACACCTTC; CDR3 protein: CSGGALGDYGYTF; D gene: NA; clone size: NA; J gene: TRBJ1-2; V gene: TRBV6-1
CDR3 DNA: TGTGCCAGCAGTGAACCCCACGGCGGGTTCGGGACCCAGTACTTC; CDR3 protein: CASSEPHGGFGTQYF; D gene: NA; clone size: NA; J gene: TRBJ2-5; V gene: TRBV6-1
CDR3 DNA: TGTGCCAGCAGTTTATCGGGACAGGGTATTACCTACGAGCAGTACTTC; CDR3 protein: CASSLSGQGITYEQYF; D gene: TRBD1; clone size: NA; J gene: TRBJ2-7; V gene: TRBV27
CDR3 DNA: TGTGCCACCAGCCCTCGGGACACTACCTACGAGCAGTACTTC; CDR3 protein: CATSPRDTTYEQYF; D gene: NA; clone size: once; J gene: TRBJ2-7; V gene: TRBV15
CDR3 DNA: TGTGCCAGCAGCCAAGAGACATCGAGAGAGACCCAGTACTTC; CDR3 protein: CASSQETSRETQYF; D gene: NA; clone size: NA; J gene: TRBJ2-5; V gene: TRBV14
CDR3 DNA: TGTGCCAGCAGCGTAGATTCAAGCTCCTACAATGAGCAGTTCTTC; CDR3 protein: CASSVDSSSYNEQFF; D gene: NA; clone size: NA; J gene: TRBJ2-1; V gene: TRBV9
CDR3 DNA: TGTGCCAGCAGCCCATCGGACCGAGAGACCCAGTACTTC; CDR3 protein: CASSPSDRETQYF; D gene: NA; clone size: once; J gene: TRBJ2-5; V gene: TRBV9
CDR3 DNA: TGTGCCAGCCGAGGCGGCGGGGAGCTGTTTTTT; CDR3 protein: CASRGGGELFF; D gene: NA; clone size: NA; J gene: TRBJ2-2; V gene: TRBV27
CDR3 DNA: TGCAGCGTTGAAGATCTGGGGACAGGGGCAGACGAGCAGTACTTC; CDR3 protein: CSVEDLGTGADEQYF; D gene: TRBD1; clone size: few; J gene: TRBJ2-7; V gene: TRBV29-1